These T cell receptor beta chains were read from a single sample in a study of cytomegalovirus exposure and HLA in healthy donors. TCRdb keeps only in-frame clones here, not all; method: immunoSEQ multiplex PCR. There are over 100,000 clones in the sample; roughly 69% occur only once, and roughly 2% lies in the top ten. The sequencing sample was made of PBMCs. These receptor sequences come from a woman aged 25 to 45 in good health and CMV-seronegative. CDR3s include the opening cysteine and the closing phenylalanine or tryptophan. The order of the fields is clone size, J gene, V gene, D gene, CDR3 DNA, CDR3 protein. The D gene is left open where the match is weak. A clone size is listed for some rows: how often the clone was seen (once, few, many), or a class if it is expanded.

. | TRBJ2-1 | TRBV7-9 | . | TGTGCCAGCAGCCGGGACTCCAATTACAATGAGCAGTTCTTC | CASSRDSNYNEQFF
. | TRBJ1-1 | TRBV7-6 | . | TGTGCCAGCAGCCCTTCGGGGGGGAACACTGAAGCTTTCTTT | CASSPSGGNTEAFF
once | TRBJ1-1 | TRBV4-2 | . | TGTGCCAGCAGCCAAGTGTCCGGAGGGAATGAAGCTTTCTTT | CASSQVSGGNEAFF
. | TRBJ2-1 | TRBV20-1 | TRBD2 | TGCAGTGCTAGAGGGACTAGCGGGACCTTCTTC | CSARGTSGTFF
. | TRBJ2-2 | TRBV6-1 | . | TGTGCCAGCATCGGGGACACCGGGGAGCTGTTTTTT | CASIGDTGELFF
. | TRBJ2-3 | TRBV5-1 | . | TGCGCCAGCAGCTCATCAGGGTTTCGCACAGATACGCAGTATTTT | CASSSSGFRTDTQYF
. | TRBJ2-3 | TRBV27 | TRBD2 | TGTGCCAGCAGTTTAGGAGCGGGAATTCCAGATACGCAGTATTTT | CASSLGAGIPDTQYF
. | TRBJ1-1 | TRBV2 | . | TGTGCCAGCAGTCAGTCAAGTCCTGAAACTGAAGCTTTCTTT | CASSQSSPETEAFF
. | TRBJ2-1 | TRBV10-2 | TRBD2 | TGCGCCAGCAGTGAGGGACTAGCGGGAGAATCACCCTACAATGAGCAGTTCTTC | CASSEGLAGESPYNEQFF
few | TRBJ1-5 | TRBV28 | . | TGTGCCAGCAGTTTATTTTCGGTTAATCAGCCCCAGCATTTT | CASSLFSVNQPQHF
. | TRBJ2-3 | TRBV5-1 | TRBD1 | TGCGCCAGCAGCGGGGACAGGGGGCTGAGCACAGATACGCAGTATTTT | CASSGDRGLSTDTQYF
few | TRBJ1-2 | TRBV5-6 | . | TGTGCCAGCAGCTGGGGGCGTGGCTACACCTTC | CASSWGRGYTF
. | TRBJ2-5 | TRBV4-1 | . | TGCGCCAGCAGCCAAACAATGCCCTCTGGAGAGACCCAGTACTTC | CASSQTMPSGETQYF
. | TRBJ2-1 | TRBV4-2 | TRBD2 | TGTGCCAGCAGCCAAGAAGGTCTAGCGGGAGGTGGCTATGAGCAGTTCTTC | CASSQEGLAGGGYEQFF
few | TRBJ2-1 | TRBV4-1 | . | TGCGCCAGCAGCCAAGATACGGCCGCGGTGTTTAGTGAGCAGTTCTTC | CASSQDTAAVFSEQFF
few | TRBJ1-2 | TRBV27 | TRBD1 | TGTGCCAGTCAGCCCGGGACAGGGGGATATGGCTACACCTTC | CASQPGTGGYGYTF
. | TRBJ2-1 | TRBV4-1 | TRBD2 | TGCGCCAGCAGCCAAGATAGAGGACTAGCGGGACGTGTAGATGAGCAGTTCTTC | CASSQDRGLAGRVDEQFF
. | TRBJ1-1 | TRBV18 | TRBD1 | TGTGCCAGCCCGCCGCGACAGGGTGACACTGAAGCTTTCTTT | CASPPRQGDTEAFF
. | TRBJ2-1 | TRBV7-2 | . | TGTGCCAGCAGCGTAATGCGAGATATTTACAATGAGCAGTTCTTC | CASSVMRDIYNEQFF
. | TRBJ1-1 | TRBV5-1 | . | TGCGCCAGCAGCTTGGCCGGCTCGTTAGCCCGGAACACTGAAGCTTTCTTT | CASSLAGSLARNTEAFF
. | TRBJ1-6 | TRBV7-9 | . | TGTGCCAGCAGCTCAAGTGGGCACTCACCCCTCCACTTT | CASSSSGHSPLHF
. | TRBJ1-6 | TRBV6-1 | . | TGTGCCAGCAGTGAAGCGCGGGCCGATAATTCACCCCTCCACTTT | CASSEARADNSPLHF
. | TRBJ2-7 | TRBV6-5 | . | TGTGCCAGCAGCCCAGGGCCGTCGTTCTACGAGCAGTACTTC | CASSPGPSFYEQYF
. | TRBJ1-2 | TRBV5-4 | . | TGTGCCAGCAGCTTGGCCGGGGGGTATGGCTACACCTTC | CASSLAGGYGYTF
. | TRBJ2-7 | TRBV5-1 | TRBD1 | TGCGCCAGCAGCACGGGACAGGGGCCCCACGAGCAGTACTTC | CASSTGQGPHEQYF
. | TRBJ1-5 | TRBV19 | TRBD1 | TGTGCCAGTAGTTCGGGACAGCGTCGGCCCCAGCATTTT | CASSSGQRRPQHF
. | TRBJ2-6 | TRBV30 | . | TGTGCCTGGAGCACCGCCCAGGGGAACTCTGGGGCCAACGTCCTGACTTTC | CAWSTAQGNSGANVLTF
. | TRBJ2-3 | TRBV13 | TRBD2 | TGTGCCAGCAGCTTAGCGGTAGCGGGACGATTTGGTACGCAGTATTTT | CASSLAVAGRFGTQYF
few | TRBJ2-3 | TRBV28 | . | TGTGCCAGCAACCGCCGAGGCACAGATACGCAGTATTTT | CASNRRGTDTQYF
. | TRBJ2-3 | TRBV19 | TRBD1 | TGTGCCAGTTCGACAGGGCGGGCAGATACGCAGTATTTT | CASSTGRADTQYF
. | TRBJ2-1 | TRBV15 | TRBD2 | TGTGCCACCAGCCAGGGACTAGCGGACAATGAGCAGTTCTTC | CATSQGLADNEQFF
. | TRBJ1-1 | TRBV19 | TRBD1 | TGTGCCAGTAGGTCTTGGGACAGGGGAACCACTGAAGCTTTCTTT | CASRSWDRGTTEAFF
. | TRBJ2-1 | TRBV6-5 | TRBD1 | TGTGCCAGCAAAGATCAGGGGGTTTTTTATCATGAGCAGTTCTTC | CASKDQGVFYHEQFF
few | TRBJ2-4 | TRBV7-6 | . | TGTGCCAGCAGCCCGGGGGACGGAGGAGACTTC | CASSPGDGGDF
. | TRBJ1-2 | TRBV19 | . | TGTGCCAGTAGGGAAACAGGTTCTGTAAGGGGCTACACCTTC | CASRETGSVRGYTF
. | TRBJ2-3 | TRBV20-1 | . | TGCAGTGCCGCCTCGGGACAAAGGTATTTT | CSAASGQRYF
. | TRBJ2-7 | TRBV19 | TRBD2 | TGTGCCAGTAGTGGAGCTAGCGGGAACGAGCAGTACTTC | CASSGASGNEQYF
few | TRBJ1-6 | TRBV6-1 | . | TGTGCCAGCAGTGATCTAATCGGGGTTAATTCACCCCTCCACTTT | CASSDLIGVNSPLHF
. | TRBJ2-1 | TRBV29-1 | . | TGCAGCGTTGAGGGCGGGCGCTCCTACAATGAGCAGTTCTTC | CSVEGGRSYNEQFF
. | TRBJ2-1 | TRBV7-9 | TRBD1 | TGTGCCAGCAGCCTGGGGAGACAGGGGTACAATGAGCAGTTCTTC | CASSLGRQGYNEQFF
. | TRBJ2-2 | TRBV2 | TRBD2 | TGTGCCGCCGGTAGCGGGTCGAACACCGGGGAGCTGTTTTTT | CAAGSGSNTGELFF